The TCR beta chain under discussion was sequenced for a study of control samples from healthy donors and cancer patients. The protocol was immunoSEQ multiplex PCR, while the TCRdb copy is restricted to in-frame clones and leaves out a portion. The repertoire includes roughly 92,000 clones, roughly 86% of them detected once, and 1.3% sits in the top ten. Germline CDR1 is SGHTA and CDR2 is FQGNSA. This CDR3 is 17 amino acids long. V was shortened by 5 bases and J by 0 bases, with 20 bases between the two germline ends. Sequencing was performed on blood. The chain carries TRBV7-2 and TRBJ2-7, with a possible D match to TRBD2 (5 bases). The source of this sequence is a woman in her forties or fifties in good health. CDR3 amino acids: CASSPQAPRGSSYEQYF. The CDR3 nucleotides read TGTGCCAGCAGCCCCCAGGCCCCACGAGGGAGCTCCTACGAGCAGTACTTC.